These 8 T cell receptor beta chains were sequenced from one sample in a study of cytomegalovirus exposure and HLA in healthy donors. Both 60 Vbeta primers and 13 Jbeta primers went into the PCR. Data came from immunoSEQ multiplex PCR; TCRdb stores just in-frame clones and leaves some out. The repertoire holds about 260,000 clones, with 84% as singletons. Sequenced: PBMCs. The receptor source for this set is a woman in her thirties or forties in good health and CMV-seropositive.

This chain uses TRBV27 with TRBJ2-1; D may be TRBD2 (6 bases). CDR3 length equals 13 residues. V lost 4 bases and J 15 bases, leaving 19 bases between the germline ends. Germline V gene data show CDR1 as MNHEY and CDR2 as SMNVEV (reference sequence). The CDR3 DNA is TGTGCCAGCAGTTCAATAGGACTATCCACTTGGTTCTTC. It translates to CASSSIGLSTWFF.

The V and J genes are TRBV5-6 and TRBJ2-1; weak D call: TRBD2 (5 bases). V was shortened by 3 bases and J by 9 bases, with 13 bases between the two germline ends. The CDR3 sequence is 13 residues long. CDR1 and CDR2 (germline): SGHDT, YYEEEE. The CDR3 sequence is CASSYSAGIEQFF. CDR3 bases: TGTGCCAGCAGCTACAGTGCGGGCATTGAGCAGTTCTTC.

The DNA of the CDR3 is TGTGCCAGCAGTTACTCGTTGCGGGAGCGATCGAACATTCAGTACTTC. This gives the protein CASSYSLRERSNIQYF. The rearrangement links TRBV6-5 to TRBJ2-4; 7 positions agree with TRBD2. The junction had 9 bases not matched to a gene; V was cut back by 0 bases and J by 7 bases. Looked up from germline, CDR1 is MNHEY and CDR2 is SVGAGI. The CDR3 has 16 amino acids.

The chain recombines TRBV19 with TRBJ2-7, with TRBD2 matching 7 bases. The germline gives CDR1 LNHDA, CDR2 SQIVND (reference sequence). V was clipped by 1 base and J by 3 bases; unmatched bases: 3. This CDR3 has 14 residues. CDR3 in amino acids: CASSIGTSFYEQYF. CDR3 in DNA: TGTGCCAGTAGTATAGGGACTAGTTTCTACGAGCAGTACTTC.

The chain employs TRBV11-3 and TRBJ2-2; 8 nucleotides match TRBD2. Germline CDR1 SGHNT, CDR2 YENEEA. V lost 7 bases and J lost 3; bases outside the gene matches: 13. The CDR3 extends over 17 amino acids. CDR3: CASTQGSGSLDTGELFF. The CDR3 DNA reads TGTGCCAGCACTCAGGGGAGCGGGAGTTTGGACACCGGGGAGCTGTTTTTT. Full variable domain (missing parts from reference TRBV11-3 and TRBJ2-2): EAGVVQSPRYKIIEKKQPVAFWCNPISGHNTLYWYLQNLGQGPELLIRYENEEAVDDSQLPKDRFSAERLKGVDSTLKIQPAELGDSAVYLCASTQGSGSLDTGELFFGEGSRLTVL.

The V call is TRBV5-6, the J call TRBJ1-5; 8 bases line up with TRBD1. The germline V gene has CDR1 SGHDT and CDR2 YYEEEE. V shed 4 bases and J 7 bases; nucleotides not matched to a gene: 7. The CDR3 covers 14 residues. CDR3 loop: CASSLTGEGQPQHF. CDR3 bases: TGTGCCAGCAGCCTGACAGGGGAGGGGCAGCCCCAGCATTTT. The variable domain in full, completed from reference TRBV5-6 and TRBJ1-5, reads DAGVTQSPTHLIKTRGQQVTLRCSPKSGHDTVSWYQQALGQGPQFIFQYYEEEERQRGNFPDRFSGHQFPNYSSELNVNALLLGDSALYLCASSLTGEGQPQHFGDGTRLSIL.

The chain uses TRBV4-2 and TRBJ2-7; TRBD1 agrees at 7 bases. The CDR3 has 16 residues. V was clipped by 5 bases and J by 0 bases; unmatched bases: 10. Germline loops: CDR1 LGHNA, CDR2 YNFKEQ. The CDR3 bases are TGTGCCAGCAGCTCTGAGACAGGGTGGGGCTCCTACGAGCAGTACTTC. Protein product: CASSSETGWGSYEQYF.

This clone showed up just once. This chain connects TRBV7-9 to TRBJ2-3; 11 positions agree with TRBD2. V was clipped by 7 bases and J by 5 bases; unmatched bases: 5. The CDR3 sequence is 14 residues long. Looked up from germline, CDR1 is SEHNR and CDR2 is FQNEAQ (reference sequence). CDR3 sequence reads: CASTLAGVLDTQYF. The CDR3 DNA follows: TGTGCCAGCACACTAGCGGGAGTTCTAGATACGCAGTATTTT.